The 27 T cell receptor beta chains given below trace back to one sample, sequenced in a study of T-cell reconstitution after alpha-beta-depleted transplantation in children. Study outcomes and limitations: By one year post-transplant, T-cell counts and diversity largely arose from T cells that were newly produced.

It was with unique molecular identifiers that the TCRbeta library was prepared. MiXCR, applied by TCRdb to the PCR reads, yields one record per CDR3 protein. This table holds about 300,000 distinct CDR3 sequences, around 7.3% found once. For these TCRs, the target antigens are not known. The sequencing here drew on peripheral blood, taken 360 days after TCRalphabeta/CD19-depleted stem cell transplant. The receptors were sampled from a female patient between 2 and 15 years old who had a stem cell transplant for Fanconi anemia, so the T cells may come from the graft donor.

The table lists this clonotype with many counts. V and J are TRBV24-1 and TRBJ1-1; D gene unclear. CDR1 KGHDR and CDR2 SFDVKD come from the germline V gene. The V end was cut by 5 bases, the J end by 7 bases, with 16 bases between. This CDR3 comprises 14 residues. CDR3 nucleotides: TGTGCCACCAGTGTAATACTGCGAGGGATTGAAGCTTTCTTT. Amino acids: CATSVILRGIEAFF.

This clonotype was detected ten times or more. The genes are TRBV18 and TRBJ1-2, with TRBD1 as a possible D gene (5 bases). V gave up 6 bases and J gave up 6 bases, with 17 bases separating them. The CDR3 is 14 amino acids. Per germline, CDR1 KGHSH and CDR2 LQKENI. The CDR3 region is CASSPGTLRDGYTF. The CDR3 nucleotides read TGTGCCAGCTCCCCCGGGACCCTTAGAGATGGCTACACCTTC.

This clonotype was found many times. This rearrangement joins TRBV12-3 or TRBV12-4 to TRBJ1-3; D gene unclear. V lost 4 bases and J 3 bases, leaving 10 bases between the germline ends. The CDR3 covers 14 residues. The CDR3 DNA follows: TGTGCCAGCAGTTCCGGGCTTAGTGGAAACACCATATATTTT. It codes for CASSSGLSGNTIYF.

Many counts were recorded for this clonotype. The chain recombines TRBV20-1 with TRBJ1-5; D gene ambiguous. Germline CDR1 reads DFQATT; CDR2 reads SNEGSKA (reference sequence). The CDR3 spans 13 residues. V shed 7 bases and J shed 3 bases, with 13 bases lying between them. The DNA for the CDR3 is TGCAGTGTTTCGGACGGGCCCAATCAGCCCCAGCATTTT. This encodes CSVSDGPNQPQHF.

Regarding this clonotype: The CDR3 carries no conserved terminal phenylalanine or tryptophan, so it likely arises from a read error. The DNA is omitted, as the CDR3 cannot be located on it reliably, and the CDR3 follows TCRdb's listing. The chain combines TRBV1 with TRBJ2-1; the table's D gene call, TRBD2, was not cross checked with the DNA. TRBV1 is an annotated pseudogene. The CDR3 contains 9 residues when both ends are counted. The CDR3 is CTSSQDTAR.

This clonotype was recorded a few times. The rearrangement joins TRBV7-9 to TRBJ2-2; D uncertain. Trimming stripped 4 bases from V and 2 bases from J, with 5 bases between. Per the germline V gene, CDR1 is SEHNR and CDR2 is FQNEAQ (reference sequence). The CDR3 sequence is 13 residues long. CDR3 DNA sequence: TGTGCCAGCAGCTCGGTTAACACCGGGGAGCTGTTTTTT. The encoded protein is CASSSVNTGELFF.

V usage is TRBV23-1 and J usage is TRBJ2-7, with D unresolved. TRBV23-1 is identified as an open reading frame with a role that is uncertain. V gave up 0 bases and J gave up 7 bases, with 16 bases separating them. This CDR3 spans 15 amino acids. The CDR3 sequence: CASSQSRDRPTEQYF. The CDR3 coding sequence is TGCGCCAGCAGTCAATCGAGAGACCGACCTACAGAGCAGTACTTC.

As for this clonotype: An end of the junction does not agree with germline; a read error may underlie this. The chain recombines TRBV5-1 with TRBJ2-5, with no clear D. The CDR3 consists of 14 residues. Germline loops: CDR1 SGHRS, CDR2 YFSETQ. CDR3 amino acids: CASTLTSFQETQYF. The CDR3, as DNA: TGCGCCAGCACCTTGACGTCTTTTCAAGAGACCCAGTACTTC.

This clonotype appeared many times. The chain employs TRBV15 and TRBJ1-4; the D is unclear. Trimming left V 1 base short and J 8 bases short, with 17 bases between. The CDR3 contains 16 residues. In germline, CDR1 is LNHNV, CDR2 YYDKDF (reference sequence). The CDR3 bases are TGTGCCACCAGCAGAGTCCTTCCGGACCTAGGGGAAAAACTGTTTTTT. This sequence encodes CATSRVLPDLGEKLFF.

This clonotype was found many times. The CDR3 sequence: CAISDVKLYNEQFF. The CDR3 bases are TGTGCCATCAGTGACGTTAAACTCTACAATGAGCAGTTCTTC. This chain links TRBV10-3 with TRBJ2-1; D uncertain. CDR1 is ENHRY, CDR2 SYGVKD, per germline. CDR3 size: 14 residues. V dropped 3 bases and J dropped 3 bases, with 9 bases sitting between them.

In its sample, this clonotype was seen many times. This sequence joins TRBV5-1 and TRBJ2-7; no clear D gene. Germline values: CDR1 SGHRS, CDR2 YFSETQ. The CDR3 spans 14 residues. Trimming took 5 bases from V and 0 from J, leaving 12 bases between them. The chain's CDR3 is CASSRDGSSYEQYF. CDR3 nucleotide sequence: TGCGCCAGCAGTCGCGACGGAAGCTCCTACGAGCAGTACTTC.

There are many counts of this clonotype. The J gene is TRBJ2-6, the V gene TRBV7-9, with 12 positions matching TRBD1. Unmatched junction bases numbered 5, after V lost 5 bases and J lost 0 bases. CDR1 and CDR2 (germline): SEHNR, FQNEAQ (reference sequence). The CDR3 is made up of 18 amino acids. CDR3 protein: CASSLRDRGPSGANVLTF. The CDR3 DNA reads as TGTGCCAGCAGCCTCCGGGACAGGGGGCCCTCTGGGGCCAACGTCCTGACTTTC.

The table lists this clonotype with a few counts. The chain has TRBV7-7 and TRBJ2-3; possibly TRBD1 for D (6 bases). CDR3 length: 15 residues. Per germline, CDR1 SSHAT and CDR2 FNYEAQ (reference sequence). V gave up 3 bases and J gave up 0 bases, with 10 bases separating them. The CDR3 DNA sequence: TGTGCCAGCAGCTTCGGGACACATAGCACAGATACGCAGTATTTT. It encodes CASSFGTHSTDTQYF.

This clonotype has ten or more counts. This chain uses TRBV20-1 with TRBJ2-1; D unclear. V lost 5 bases to trimming and J lost 5 bases, with 4 bases between them. CDR3 size: 10 residues. The germline V gene encodes CDR1 DFQATT and CDR2 SNEGSKA (reference sequence). The CDR3 nucleotides read TGCAGTGCTTCTCACAATGAGCAGTTCTTC. Its translation is CSASHNEQFF.

This clonotype has ten or more counts. V usage is TRBV7-2 and J usage is TRBJ2-3; D might be TRBD1 (5 bases). Between the trimmed V and J ends, which lost 2 bases and 1 base, there was a span of 7 bases. This CDR3 contains 14 residues. Germline-derived CDR1 and CDR2 are SGHTA and FQGNSA. Here the CDR3 DNA reads TGTGCCAGCAGCTTAAGGGGCGGCACAGATACGCAGTATTTT. Its protein product is CASSLRGGTDTQYF.

This chain uses TRBV5-6 with TRBJ2-5, with TRBD1 as a possible D gene (5 bases). The CDR3 is 15 residues long. Germline CDR1 SGHDT, CDR2 YYEEEE. Trimming pared 1 base from V and 2 bases from J, leaving 12 bases between. This CDR3 reads CASSLFFSGQETQYF. The CDR3 region has the DNA TGTGCCAGCAGCTTGTTTTTTTCAGGGCAAGAGACCCAGTACTTC.

The sample holds a few counts of this clonotype. The chain is built from TRBV27 and TRBJ2-6; D is uncertain. There are 15 residues in the CDR3. CDR1 MNHEY and CDR2 SMNVEV come from the germline V gene (reference sequence). The V gene lost 6 bases and the J gene lost 0 bases, with 9 bases spanning the gap. This CDR3 is CASRPHFSGANVLTF. The CDR3 coding sequence is TGTGCCAGCAGGCCTCATTTCTCTGGGGCCAACGTCCTGACTTTC.

The CDR3 here is CATSRDSLASLNSPLHF. CDR3 coding DNA: TGTGCCACCAGCAGAGATAGTTTGGCCAGCCTTAATTCACCCCTCCACTTT. The chain joins TRBV15 to TRBJ1-6; D is ambiguous. Trimming removed 0 bases at V and 6 bases at J, with 15 bases between. The CDR3 sequence is 17 residues long. Looked up from germline, CDR1 is LNHNV and CDR2 is YYDKDF (reference sequence).

This clonotype was found many times. This chain uses TRBV6-2 or TRBV6-3 with TRBJ1-6; weak D call: TRBD1 (5 bases). V lost 5 bases to trimming and J lost 8 bases, with 28 bases between them. The CDR3 length is 19 residues. In germline, CDR1 is MNHEY, CDR2 SVGEGT. The CDR3 here is CASSLTLLIQVQLDSPLHF. The CDR3 DNA reads TGTGCCAGCAGTCTAACCTTACTAATACAGGTTCAGTTGGATTCACCCCTCCACTTT.

This clonotype was observed many times. The chain combines TRBV12-3 or TRBV12-4 with TRBJ2-2, with D unclear. CDR3 length: 15 residues. The V end lost 2 bases, the J end lost 2 bases, and 9 bases lay between the germline ends. The CDR3 bases are TGTGCCAGCAGTTTAAGTAGTGTCAACACCGGGGAGCTGTTTTTT. This gives the protein CASSLSSVNTGELFF.

This clonotype was recorded at least ten times. This chain links TRBV5-1 with TRBJ1-1; 9 positions match TRBD1. The CDR3 loop spans 19 amino acids. The V segment lost 1 base and the J segment 0 bases; nucleotides outside the gene matches: 13. CDR1 is SGHRS and CDR2 is YFSETQ in the germline V gene. Here the CDR3 DNA reads TGCGCCAGCAGCTTGCCCCAACCGGGACAGGGTGATATGAACACTGAAGCTTTCTTT. Translating it yields CASSLPQPGQGDMNTEAFF. Full variable domain (remainder filled in from reference TRBV5-1 and TRBJ1-1): KAGVTQTPRYLIKTRGQQVTLSCSPISGHRSVSWYQQTPGQGLQFLFEYFSETQRNKGNFPGRFSGRQFSNSRSEMNVSTLELGDSALYLCASSLPQPGQGDMNTEAFFGQGTRLTVV.

This clonotype came up many times. This chain uses TRBV12-3 or TRBV12-4 with TRBJ2-7; tentative D call: TRBD2 (6 bases). The CDR3 runs to 16 residues. Trimming shortened V by 2 bases and J by 5 bases, and 19 bases separated the two germline ends. The CDR3 sequence is CASSLRREPSGHEQYF. The CDR3 nucleotides are TGTGCCAGCAGTTTACGGCGGGAACCCTCTGGGCACGAGCAGTACTTC.

This clonotype was recorded at least ten times. The chain uses TRBV9 and TRBJ1-6; a possible D gene is TRBD1 (5 bases). The CDR3 is 16 residues long. CDR1 is SGDLS, CDR2 YYNGEE, per germline. Trimming shortened V by 2 bases and J by 0 bases, and 9 bases separated the two germline ends. The CDR3 sequence: CASSVGGSSYNSPLHF. The CDR3 nucleotides read TGTGCCAGCAGCGTCGGGGGGAGCTCCTATAATTCACCCCTCCACTTT.

The chain has TRBV7-2 and TRBJ2-5; TRBD2 agrees at 8 bases. The J segment lost 2 bases and the V segment lost 1 base, leaving 6 bases of the junction unmatched. Germline V lookup: CDR1 SGHTA, CDR2 FQGNSA. The CDR3 consists of 16 residues. CDR3 protein: CASSLVASGYQETQYF. CDR3 sequence (DNA): TGTGCCAGCAGCTTAGTGGCTAGCGGGTATCAAGAGACCCAGTACTTC.

The sample holds many counts of this clonotype. This chain connects TRBV5-1 to TRBJ1-1, with D maybe TRBD1 (5 bases). The germline V gene encodes CDR1 SGHRS and CDR2 YFSETQ. V shed 3 bases and J shed 4 bases, with 19 bases lying between them. The CDR3 contains 16 residues. CDR3 residues: CASSSLSGTGVTEAFF. The CDR3 coding sequence is TGCGCCAGCAGCTCACTGTCCGGGACGGGGGTCACTGAAGCTTTCTTT.

In regard to this clonotype: A much larger clone differs by one base, so this may be a read error. V and J are TRBV5-1 and TRBJ2-5; 8 nucleotides align to TRBD1. The CDR3 is 16 residues long. Germline loops: CDR1 SGHRS, CDR2 YFSETQ. CDR3 loop: CASSRDGQGAAETQCF. CDR3 coding DNA: TGCGCCAGCAGCAGAGACGGACAGGGTGCCGCCGAGACCCAGTGCTTC. Looking up the rest from reference TRBV5-1 and TRBJ2-5 gives the full variable domain: KAGVTQTPRYLIKTRGQQVTLSCSPISGHRSVSWYQQTPGQGLQFLFEYFSETQRNKGNFPGRFSGRQFSNSRSEMNVSTLELGDSALYLCASSRDGQGAAETQCFGPGTRLLVL.

This clonotype came up a few times. The chain joins TRBV6-1 to TRBJ2-7, with 7 bases matching TRBD1. V lost 6 bases, J lost 3 bases, and 5 bases stayed unmatched. CDR3 length equals 13 residues. CDR1 MNHNS and CDR2 SASEGT come from the germline V gene. The CDR3 protein is CASSLDRDYEQYF. DNA for the CDR3: TGTGCCAGCAGCCTAGACAGGGACTACGAGCAGTACTTC.